A single sample is the source of the 18 T cell receptor beta chains below, sequenced in a study of long-term antiretroviral therapy in people with HIV. A v3.0 immunoSEQ assay was performed at survey level. Clones were read by immunoSEQ multiplex PCR, and TCRdb kept only the in-frame ones, dropping some. The table includes 20,000 to 30,000 clones, around 81% detected once. The source was unsorted PBMCs, collected at the start of antiretroviral therapy, before treatment. These receptors were collected from a woman younger than 35 with HIV.

V gene TRBV20-1 combines with J gene TRBJ1-1; D gene unclear. Germline loops: CDR1 DFQATT, CDR2 SNEGSKA (reference sequence). Trimming shortened V by 4 bases and J by 7 bases, and 7 bases separated the two germline ends. The CDR3 has 10 residues. CDR3 residues: CSATRFEAFF. CDR3 DNA sequence: TGCAGTGCTACCAGATTTGAAGCTTTCTTT.

The chain links TRBV11-2 to TRBJ2-3, with a weak D call TRBD2 (6 bases). Trimming took off 5 bases at V and 0 bases at J, with 15 bases between the two ends. This CDR3 contains 16 residues. Germline-derived CDR1 and CDR2 are SGHAT and FQNNGV. The CDR3 region has the DNA TGTGCCAGCAGCCCCTTTAGCGGCCCTAGCACAGATACGCAGTATTTT. Its translation: CASSPFSGPSTDTQYF.

This rearrangement joins TRBV6-5 to TRBJ1-3, with D unresolved. V was pared by 6 bases and J by 0 bases, with 9 bases between. Germline-derived CDR1 and CDR2 are MNHEY and SVGAGI. The CDR3 length is 14 residues. This chain's CDR3 is CASSPQPSGNTIYF. CDR3 sequence (DNA): TGTGCCAGCAGCCCCCAGCCCTCTGGAAACACCATATATTTT.

The chain is built from TRBV6-1 and TRBJ1-2, with D possibly TRBD1 on 5 matching bases. Germline V gene lookup returns CDR1 MNHNS and CDR2 SASEGT. V was clipped by 5 bases and J by 3 bases, with 10 bases between them. The CDR3 length is 13 residues. The CDR3 sequence: CASSKQDYYGYTF. As DNA, the CDR3 is TGTGCCAGCAGTAAACAGGACTACTATGGCTACACCTTC.

By proportion, this clone is medium-sized (0.01 to 0.1%). The V gene is TRBV9, the J gene TRBJ1-4; D uncertain. V gave up 0 bases and J gave up 6 bases, with 12 bases separating them. The CDR3 runs 15 residues. Germline values: CDR1 SGDLS, CDR2 YYNGEE. CDR3: CASSVEEAVDEKLFF. As DNA, the CDR3 is TGTGCCAGCAGCGTAGAAGAGGCTGTGGATGAAAAACTGTTTTTT.

J is TRBJ2-5 and V is TRBV7-9; 11 bases line up with TRBD2. Unmatched junction bases numbered 4, after V lost 2 bases and J lost 5 bases. The CDR3 has 15 amino acids. Germline V gives CDR1 SEHNR, CDR2 FQNEAQ (reference sequence). CDR3 amino acids: CASSLNSGRGETQYF. The CDR3 DNA follows: TGTGCCAGCAGCTTAAATAGCGGGAGGGGGGAGACCCAGTACTTC.

This rearrangement joins TRBV2 to TRBJ1-5; D not certain. This CDR3 has 12 residues. Germline loops: CDR1 SNHLY, CDR2 FYNNEI. DNA of the CDR3: TGTGCTTCGACGGGTAGAAATCAGCCCCAGCATTTT. Its translation: CASTGRNQPQHF.

This chain connects TRBV25-1 to TRBJ2-7; D is ambiguous. Between the trimmed V and J ends, which lost 1 base and 4 bases, there was a span of 5 bases. Germline-derived CDR1 and CDR2 are MGHDK and SYGVNS. The CDR3 spans 12 residues. CDR3 protein: CASSELGYEQYF. The CDR3 coding sequence is TGTGCCAGCAGTGAATTGGGTTACGAGCAGTACTTC.

This chain joins TRBV5-1 and TRBJ1-2, with D possibly TRBD1 on 5 matching bases. The germline V gene encodes CDR1 SGHRS and CDR2 YFSETQ. The V end lost 0 bases, the J end lost 8 bases, and 14 bases lay between the germline ends. This CDR3 has 14 amino acids. This CDR3 is CASSLVRGPGGYTF. CDR3 DNA: TGCGCCAGCAGCTTGGTTAGGGGCCCGGGAGGCTACACCTTC.

V is TRBV4-1 and J is TRBJ2-1, with D possibly TRBD2 on 6 matching bases. Germline assignment: CDR1 MGHRA and CDR2 YSYEKL. The CDR3 runs to 16 residues. V gave up 0 bases and J gave up 8 bases, with 17 bases separating them. CDR3 in amino acids: CASSQDSREAIDEQFF. The CDR3 nucleotides read TGCGCCAGCAGCCAAGATTCCAGGGAGGCGATCGATGAGCAGTTCTTC.

The rearrangement uses TRBV30 and TRBJ2-7; 9 bases map to TRBD1. The V and J ends lost 5 bases and 1 base, in that order; junction bases with no gene match: 6. Germline values: CDR1 GTSNPN, CDR2 SVGIG (reference sequence). This CDR3 contains 14 residues. The DNA for the CDR3 is TGTGCCTGGGGTAGGACAGGGGATTCCTACGAGCAGTACTTC. Translated: CAWGRTGDSYEQYF.

The chain is built from TRBV7-9 and TRBJ2-5; 9 nucleotides match TRBD1. Germline CDR1 reads SEHNR; CDR2 reads FQNEAQ (reference sequence). J was trimmed by 5 bases and V by 5 bases; bases with no gene match: 12. This CDR3 contains 16 residues. CDR3: CASSESDRGIFETQYF. The CDR3 DNA sequence: TGTGCCAGCAGCGAGTCGGACAGGGGAATATTCGAGACCCAGTACTTC.

This chain links TRBV6-1 with TRBJ2-7, with 11 bases fitting TRBD2. CDR1 is MNHNS and CDR2 is SASEGT in the germline V gene. The CDR3 runs 18 residues. V gave up 1 base and J gave up 5 bases; unmatched junction bases: 13. The DNA of the CDR3 is TGTGCCAGCAGTGAAGTAGGGGTAACTAGCGGGAGATCCCACGAGCAGTACTTC. It codes for CASSEVGVTSGRSHEQYF.

The chain recombines TRBV7-2 with TRBJ2-1; no clear D. V was cut by 5 bases and J by 4 bases, with 6 bases left in between. CDR1 is SGHTA and CDR2 is FQGNSA in the germline V gene. The CDR3 is 12 amino acids. The CDR3 sequence: CASSPSYNEQFF. CDR3 DNA: TGTGCCAGCAGCCCCTCTTACAATGAGCAGTTCTTC.

This rearrangement joins TRBV7-2 to TRBJ2-5, with TRBD2 matching 11 bases. CDR1 and CDR2 (germline): SGHTA, FQGNSA. CDR3 size: 16 residues. V trimming: 4 bases; J trimming: 7 bases; junction bases outside the gene matches: 11. CDR3 region: CASSSNSGGAQSTQYF. In DNA, the CDR3 is TGTGCCAGCAGCTCCAATAGCGGGGGGGCCCAATCGACCCAGTACTTC.

This clone was recorded a few times. The chain has TRBV2 and TRBJ2-1; no clear D gene. Germline V gives CDR1 SNHLY, CDR2 FYNNEI. The CDR3 length is 13 residues. The germline V and J ends were trimmed by 6 bases and 6 bases, with 12 bases remaining between them. This CDR3 is CASRPGSRNEQFF. In DNA, the CDR3 is TGTGCCAGCAGGCCCGGATCTCGCAATGAGCAGTTCTTC.

The chain combines TRBV28 with TRBJ2-7; possibly TRBD1 for D (5 bases). Between the trimmed V and J ends, which lost 4 bases and 5 bases, there was a span of 15 bases. This CDR3 comprises 14 residues. Germline V gives CDR1 MDHEN, CDR2 SYDVKM. CDR3 region: CASSSEFRAHEQYF. The CDR3 DNA is TGTGCCAGCAGTTCTGAATTCAGGGCCCACGAGCAGTACTTC.

This clone was observed once. The rearrangement uses TRBV27 and TRBJ2-1; D is ambiguous. This CDR3 comprises 14 residues. V was clipped by 4 bases and J by 7 bases, with 14 bases between them. From germline, CDR1 is MNHEY and CDR2 SMNVEV (reference sequence). The chain's CDR3 is CASSSVKLRNEQFF. As DNA, the CDR3 is TGTGCCAGCAGTTCAGTCAAGCTTAGGAATGAGCAGTTCTTC.